These 7 T cell receptor beta chains came from one sample sequenced in a study of cytomegalovirus exposure and HLA in healthy donors. Use of 60 Vbeta and 13 Jbeta primers characterized the PCR. Some clones are missing from TCRdb's copy, which holds only in-frame ones; the method was immunoSEQ multiplex PCR. The sample has more than 150,000 clones, approximately 85% seen once; the top ten hold about 9.3%. Sequenced sample: PBMCs. The receptors shown here come from a man in his late teens or twenties in good health and CMV-seropositive.

The chain recombines TRBV5-1 with TRBJ2-1; TRBD2 matches at 7 bases. V shed 4 bases, J shed 15 bases, and the junction held 10 bases outside the gene matches. The CDR3 runs to 12 residues. The germline CDR1 and CDR2 sequences are SGHRS and YFSETQ. The CDR3 sequence: CASSEISGVPFF. DNA of the CDR3: TGCGCCAGCAGCGAGATAAGCGGGGTGCCGTTCTTC. Full variable domain (missing parts from reference TRBV5-1 and TRBJ2-1): KAGVTQTPRYLIKTRGQQVTLSCSPISGHRSVSWYQQTPGQGLQFLFEYFSETQRNKGNFPGRFSGRQFSNSRSEMNVSTLELGDSALYLCASSEISGVPFFGPGTRLTVL.

V and J are TRBV6-5 and TRBJ2-5, with a weak D call TRBD1 (6 bases). Near its end, the DNA agrees better with TRBJ2-7, so the J call may be wrong. This CDR3 region has 14 residues. The germline V gene has CDR1 MNHEY and CDR2 SVGAGI. The CDR3 sequence is CASSYARGSYEQYF. The CDR3, as DNA: TGTGCCAGCAGTTACGCCAGGGGTTCATACGAGCAGTACTTC.

The chain combines TRBV19 with TRBJ2-2, with D perhaps matching TRBD1 (5 bases). CDR3 length: 13 residues. Germline CDR1 reads LNHDA; CDR2 reads SQIVND (reference sequence). V lost 11 bases and J lost 5, with 15 bases in between. The CDR3, as DNA: TGTGCCGTCCCTCTGACAGCGACCGGGGAGCTGTTTTTT. Amino acids: CAVPLTATGELFF.

The chain has TRBV27 and TRBJ2-1; 8 bases are a match to TRBD2. The CDR3 sequence is 14 residues long. Germline V gene data show CDR1 as MNHEY and CDR2 as SMNVEV (reference sequence). V lost 6 bases, J lost 5 bases, and 6 bases stayed unmatched. The CDR3 protein is CASRGRGGNNEQFF. The CDR3 DNA follows: TGTGCCAGCAGGGGTCGGGGGGGCAACAATGAGCAGTTCTTC.

A single count supports this clone. V gene TRBV6-1 combines with J gene TRBJ1-2; D gene uncertain. In germline, CDR1 is MNHNS, CDR2 SASEGT. The CDR3 consists of 13 residues. Between the trimmed V and J ends, which lost 3 bases and 1 base, there was a span of 6 bases. This CDR3 reads CASSELDNYGYTF. For the CDR3, the DNA is TGTGCCAGCAGTGAGCTAGATAACTATGGCTACACCTTC.

This chain links TRBV19 with TRBJ2-4, with 7 bases that match TRBD1. This CDR3 spans 14 amino acids. With 8 bases clipped from V and 1 base from J, the junction kept 5 bases outside the gene matches. CDR1 and CDR2 (germline): LNHDA, SQIVND (reference sequence). The CDR3 loop is CASGSTGAKNIQYF. The CDR3 DNA reads TGTGCCAGTGGATCGACAGGGGCCAAAAACATTCAGTACTTC.

This rearrangement joins TRBV7-3 to TRBJ1-2; 7 bases map to TRBD1. CDR1 and CDR2 (germline): SGHTA, FQGTGA. The CDR3 loop spans 13 amino acids. The V segment lost 2 bases and the J segment 10 bases; nucleotides outside the gene matches: 7. The CDR3: CASSLYGTANYTF. The CDR3 DNA reads as TGTGCCAGCAGCTTATACGGGACAGCTAACTACACCTTC.